This TCR beta chain stems from a study of patients and donors after allogeneic stem cell transplantation. From the RT-PCR reads, TCRdb called clonotypes with MiXCR, one entry per CDR3 protein. The sample includes approximately 200,000 distinct CDR3 sequences, 41% of them seen just once. CDR3 size: 13 residues. V was pared by 6 bases and J by 4 bases, with 12 bases between. The germline V gene has CDR1 GTSNPN and CDR2 SVGIG (reference sequence). V and J are TRBV30 and TRBJ2-2; D is ambiguous. The sequenced material came from blood, either unsorted or a sorted T cell fraction (not recorded which). The source is a human donor who was either an allogeneic HSCT recipient or a stem cell or donor lymphocyte infusion donor (not recorded which). It is not recorded whose cells these are; they may come from a transplant donor. The CDR3 loop reads CACGGWPTGELFF. CDR3 sequence (DNA): TGTGCCTGTGGCGGCTGGCCCACCGGGGAGCTGTTTTTT. The full variable domain, in which reference TRBV30 and TRBJ2-2 provide the parts outside the CDR3, is SQTIHQWPATLVQPVGSPLSLECTVEGTSNPNLYWYRQAAGRGLQLLFYSVGIGQISSEVPQNLSASRPQDRQFILSSKKLLLSDSGFYLCACGGWPTGELFFGEGSRLTVL.